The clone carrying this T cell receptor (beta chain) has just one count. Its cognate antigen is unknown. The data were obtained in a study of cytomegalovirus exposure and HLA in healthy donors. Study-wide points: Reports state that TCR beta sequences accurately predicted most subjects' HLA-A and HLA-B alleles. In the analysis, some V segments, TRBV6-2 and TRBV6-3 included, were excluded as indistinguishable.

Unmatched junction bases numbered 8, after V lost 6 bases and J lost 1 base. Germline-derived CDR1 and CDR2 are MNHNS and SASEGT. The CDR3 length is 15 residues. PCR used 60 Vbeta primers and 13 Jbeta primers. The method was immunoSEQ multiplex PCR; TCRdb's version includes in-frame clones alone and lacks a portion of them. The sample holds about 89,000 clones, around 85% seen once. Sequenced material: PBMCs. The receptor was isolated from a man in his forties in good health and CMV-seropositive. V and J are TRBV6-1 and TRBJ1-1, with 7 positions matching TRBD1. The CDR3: CASRATGAWNTEAFF. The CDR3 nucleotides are TGTGCCAGCAGAGCAACAGGGGCCTGGAACACTGAAGCTTTCTTT.